This TCR beta chain originates from a study of shared clonotypes between healthy human individuals. The assay ran at deep level. Measured with immunoSEQ multiplex PCR; TCRdb has only the in-frame clones, and not every one. This table has hundreds of thousands of clones, 74% appearing once. Division of CD4+ cells produced a CD45RA+ naive subset and a CD45RA-negative memory subset. CDR3 length: 11 amino acids. Trimming cost V 3 bases and J 5 bases, with 3 bases left between them. Germline CDR1 ENHRY, CDR2 SYGVKD. The source is a woman aged 30 to 39 in good health. The V gene is TRBV10-3, the J gene TRBJ2-3; D remains ambiguous. Sample: memory CD4+ T cells sorted from blood. Subset in this sample: CD45RA-negative fraction. In nucleotides, the CDR3 is TGTGCCATCAGTGATGGAGATACGCAGTATTTT. This translates into CAISDGDTQYF.